These 10 T cell receptor beta chains share one sample of origin, sequenced in a study of OX40 agonist ivuxolimab in advanced cancers. The method was immunoSEQ multiplex PCR; TCRdb's version includes in-frame clones alone and lacks a portion of them. This sample carries tens of thousands of clones, approximately 82% of them seen once, and the ten largest clones take 50% to 65%. Specimen: CD4+ or CD8+ T cells sorted from blood, collected in a trial of the OX40 agonist ivuxolimab. All receptors derive from an adult with an advanced solid tumor such as melanoma, head and neck, liver or kidney cancer.

This rearrangement joins TRBV7-9 to TRBJ2-3; 7 bases line up with TRBD2. This CDR3 has 15 amino acids. V dropped 1 base and J dropped 2; count of bases not matched to a gene: 3. Germline V lookup: CDR1 SEHNR, CDR2 FQNEAQ (reference sequence). The CDR3, as DNA: TGTGCCAGCAGCTTAGGGGGGACTACCACAGATACGCAGTATTTT. Translating it yields CASSLGGTTTDTQYF.

The CDR3 nucleotides are TGTGCCAGCAGCGGTACAGAGAACACTGAAGCTTTCTTT. Translated, it gives CASSGTENTEAFF. This chain links TRBV9 with TRBJ1-1; D is ambiguous. Trimming removed 3 bases from V and 1 base from J, with 7 bases in between. The CDR3 extends over 13 amino acids. Germline loops: CDR1 SGDLS, CDR2 YYNGEE. The full variable domain, with the rest looked up from reference TRBV9 and TRBJ1-1, is DSGVTQTPKHLITATGQRVTLRCSPRSGDLSVYWYQQSLDQGLQFLIQYYNGEERAKGNILERFSAQQFPDLHSELNLSSLELGDSALYFCASSGTENTEAFFGQGTRLTVV.

This clone was recorded a few times. The chain carries TRBV28 and TRBJ1-1; D is unclear. This CDR3 region has 12 residues. In germline, CDR1 is MDHEN, CDR2 SYDVKM. Trimming left V 5 bases short and J 4 bases short, with 8 bases between. The CDR3 bases are TGTGCCAGCAGTCTCCTTCCCACTGAAGCTTTCTTT. Its protein product is CASSLLPTEAFF.

V is TRBV4-1 and J is TRBJ1-1; the match to TRBD1 covers 8 bases. The CDR3 is made up of 14 amino acids. The germline gives CDR1 MGHRA, CDR2 YSYEKL. Germline trimming cut 6 bases from V and 3 bases from J; bases unmatched to any gene: 6. CDR3 region: CASSVTGVDTEAFF. CDR3 nucleotide sequence: TGCGCCAGCAGTGTGACAGGGGTTGACACTGAAGCTTTCTTT.

This clone was counted only a few times. The rearrangement joins TRBV9 to TRBJ1-1; D is undetermined. CDR1 SGDLS and CDR2 YYNGEE come from the germline V gene. The V end was cut by 0 bases, the J end by 6 bases, with 12 bases between. The CDR3 spans 14 residues. CDR3 sequence (DNA): TGTGCCAGCAGCGTAGACACCGCGTTCTCTGAAGCTTTCTTT. Amino acids: CASSVDTAFSEAFF.

This chain uses TRBV19 with TRBJ2-7, with D perhaps TRBD2 (6 bases). Germline assignment: CDR1 LNHDA and CDR2 SQIVND (reference sequence). The CDR3 loop spans 13 amino acids. V was clipped by 1 base and J by 9 bases, with 13 bases between them. DNA for the CDR3: TGTGCCAGTAGTATAGGCGGGAACTCGGGGCAGTACTTC. Translation gives CASSIGGNSGQYF.

The chain recombines TRBV27 with TRBJ2-5; possibly TRBD1 or TRBD2 for D (5 bases each). V was cut by 8 bases and J by 5 bases, with 12 bases left in between. The CDR3 consists of 12 residues. Per germline, CDR1 MNHEY and CDR2 SMNVEV (reference sequence). The CDR3 spells CASGTGRETQYF. CDR3 sequence (DNA): TGTGCCAGCGGGACGGGACGGGAGACCCAGTACTTC.

The chain combines TRBV15 with TRBJ1-5, with 7 bases that match TRBD1. Unmatched junction bases numbered 17, after V lost 7 bases and J lost 11 bases. The CDR3 loop spans 15 amino acids. Germline V gives CDR1 LNHNV, CDR2 YYDKDF (reference sequence). The CDR3 DNA reads as TGTGCCACCACCATCGGGGACAGCGGGAGGGGGGCCCAGCATTTT. It yields the protein CATTIGDSGRGAQHF.

This chain joins TRBV9 and TRBJ1-5; D may be TRBD1 (5 bases). Trimming stripped 0 bases from V and 4 bases from J, with 11 bases between. The germline V gene has CDR1 SGDLS and CDR2 YYNGEE. There are 15 residues in the CDR3. The CDR3 sequence: CASSVDGGGNQPQHF. DNA of the CDR3: TGTGCCAGCAGCGTAGACGGGGGAGGGAATCAGCCCCAGCATTTT.

The CDR3 here is CASSTRDRGAYGYTF. The DNA for the CDR3 is TGTGCCAGCAGCACCCGGGACAGGGGGGCATATGGCTACACCTTC. This chain joins TRBV9 and TRBJ1-2, with TRBD1 matching 11 bases. The length of the CDR3 is 15 residues. Germline V gives CDR1 SGDLS, CDR2 YYNGEE. With 4 bases clipped from V and 5 bases from J, the junction kept 7 bases outside the gene matches.